Shown below are 11 T cell receptor beta chains from a single sample sequenced in a study of shared clonotypes between healthy human individuals. The method was immunoSEQ multiplex PCR; TCRdb's version includes in-frame clones alone and lacks a portion of them. The data show 2 million or so clones, about 95% seen once. The sequenced sample was naive CD4+ T cells sorted from blood. Subset in this sample: CD45RA+ positively selected. The receptor set was obtained from a man younger than 35 in good health.

This clone was observed a single time. This may arise from a read error, as a much more abundant clone is one base away. The V and J genes are TRBV2 and TRBJ2-2; D is possibly TRBD1 (6 bases). The CDR3 runs to 15 residues. CDR1 is SNHLY and CDR2 is FYNNEI in the germline V gene. Trimming pared 5 bases from V and 0 bases from J, leaving 10 bases between. CDR3 sequence: CASSRAGANTGELFF. Written as DNA, the CDR3 is TGTGCCAGCAGTCGGGCAGGGGCGAACACCGGGGAGCTGTTTTTT. The full variable domain, completed using reference TRBV2 and TRBJ2-2, is EPEVTQTPSHQVTQMGQEVILRCVPISNHLYFYWYRQILGQKVEFLVSFYNNEISEKSEIFDDQFSVERPDGSNFTLKIRSTKLEDSAMYFCASSRAGANTGELFFGEGSRLTVL.

The chain joins TRBV5-1 to TRBJ1-4; 8 bases are shared with TRBD1. Per the germline V gene, CDR1 is SGHRS and CDR2 is YFSETQ. The CDR3 length is 14 residues. The V segment lost 7 bases and the J segment 4 bases; nucleotides outside the gene matches: 6. The CDR3, as DNA: TGCGCCAGCGCCCGGACAGGGAGTAATGAAAAACTGTTTTTT. It is translated as CASARTGSNEKLFF.

V is TRBV5-1 and J is TRBJ2-5, with TRBD2 as a possible D gene (6 bases). The CDR3 has 15 amino acids. CDR1 is SGHRS and CDR2 is YFSETQ in the germline V gene. Trimming left V 1 base short and J 9 bases short, with 19 bases between. The CDR3 DNA follows: TGCGCCAGCAGCTTGTTTGAGGCGGGAACCGGGGCCCAGTACTTC. It yields the protein CASSLFEAGTGAQYF.

The chain recombines TRBV9 with TRBJ1-1, with D hard to call. CDR1 SGDLS and CDR2 YYNGEE come from the germline V gene. This CDR3 is 14 amino acids long. Trimming took off 3 bases at V and 4 bases at J, with 13 bases between the two ends. CDR3 sequence reads: CASSGPEGLTEAFF. CDR3 DNA: TGTGCCAGCAGCGGACCCGAAGGGCTCACTGAAGCTTTCTTT. Drawing the rest from reference TRBV9 and TRBJ1-1, the complete variable domain is DSGVTQTPKHLITATGQRVTLRCSPRSGDLSVYWYQQSLDQGLQFLIQYYNGEERAKGNILERFSAQQFPDLHSELNLSSLELGDSALYFCASSGPEGLTEAFFGQGTRLTVV.

The V gene is TRBV11-2, the J gene TRBJ1-2; tentatively, D is TRBD1 (5 bases). This CDR3 region has 18 residues. V was trimmed by 3 bases and J by 0 bases, leaving 20 bases between them. The germline gives CDR1 SGHAT, CDR2 FQNNGV. The CDR3 loop reads CASSFGPRQRPANYGYTF. In nucleotides, the CDR3 is TGTGCCAGCAGCTTCGGACCGAGACAGCGCCCAGCTAACTATGGCTACACCTTC.

The V and J genes are TRBV4-1 and TRBJ2-3; 9 positions match TRBD1. From germline, CDR1 is MGHRA and CDR2 YSYEKL. This CDR3 spans 16 amino acids. The ends lost 4 bases at V and 2 bases at J; junction bases unmatched: 7. The CDR3 DNA is TGCGCCAGCAGCCTACCGGGGACAGGGAACACAGATACGCAGTATTTT. It codes for CASSLPGTGNTDTQYF.

The V call is TRBV27, the J call TRBJ2-1; the D call may be TRBD1 or TRBD2 (6 bases each). V was cut by 6 bases and J by 6 bases, with 15 bases left in between. This CDR3 spans 14 amino acids. The V gene's germline CDR1 is MNHEY and CDR2 SMNVEV (reference sequence). CDR3 DNA: TGTGCCAGCAGCCCGTCGGGGGCTGGCAATGAGCAGTTCTTC. Translation gives CASSPSGAGNEQFF.

The chain couples TRBV28 to TRBJ1-2, with TRBD1 matching 10 bases. The V gene end was trimmed by 7 bases and the J gene end by 4 bases; junction bases not matched to a gene: 6. From germline, CDR1 is MDHEN and CDR2 SYDVKM. The CDR3 consists of 14 residues. In DNA, the CDR3 is TGTGCCAGCAATTGGGACAGGGGAATCTATGGCTACACCTTC. Encoded protein: CASNWDRGIYGYTF.

This rearrangement joins TRBV30 to TRBJ2-5, with 7 positions matching TRBD2. Germline V gives CDR1 GTSNPN, CDR2 SVGIG (reference sequence). Trimming took 4 bases from V and 3 from J; bases not matched to a gene: 8. The CDR3 runs 14 residues. This chain's CDR3 is CAWTPWGGKETQYF. CDR3 nucleotide sequence: TGTGCCTGGACACCTTGGGGGGGAAAAGAGACCCAGTACTTC.

This clone has only one observation. CDR3 bases: TGCGCCAGCAGTGAAGGGACAGGGCATGGCTACACCTTC. This encodes CASSEGTGHGYTF. This chain uses TRBV10-2 with TRBJ1-2; TRBD1 agrees at 9 bases. CDR1 and CDR2 (germline): WSHSY, SAAADI. CDR3 length: 13 amino acids. The J segment lost 6 bases and the V segment lost 3 bases, leaving 2 bases of the junction unmatched.

This chain joins TRBV6-1 and TRBJ2-5, with a tentative D call TRBD1 (6 bases). This CDR3 spans 15 amino acids. The V end was cut by 6 bases, the J end by 2 bases, with 16 bases between. CDR1 and CDR2 (germline): MNHNS, SASEGT. As DNA, the CDR3 is TGTGCCAGCAGCCTCCGCAGGGGTCATCAAGAGACCCAGTACTTC. Protein product: CASSLRRGHQETQYF.